This entry is about one TCR beta chain. Its antigen is still unknown. This entry belongs to a study of long-term antiretroviral therapy in people with HIV. They ran version v3.0 of the immunoSEQ assay at survey level. Per-sample TRB depth target: about 40,000-55,000 T-cell genomes. Here immunoSEQ multiplex PCR was the method, and the copy in TCRdb shows in-frame clones only, minus some. The repertoire holds tens of thousands of clones, 65% to 90% seen once, with less than 4% in the top ten. V lost 2 bases, J lost 6 bases, and 13 bases lay in between. The CDR3 extends over 14 amino acids. Germline lookup yields CDR1 MNHEY and CDR2 SVGAGI. Without exception, participants with HIV were treated in the United States. Amounts of about 1-10 million cryopreserved PBMC were held in the samples before DNA extraction. Study-wide points: Among HIV repertoires, CDR3 length ranges were narrower than those of controls.

This clonotype was sampled from a woman younger than 35 with HIV. The material sequenced was unsorted PBMCs, taken just before starting antiretroviral therapy. The chain employs TRBV6-5 and TRBJ1-1; D not certain. CDR3 bases: TGTGCCAGCAGTTACGTCGGGGTCGGGGCTGAAGCTTTCTTT. This encodes CASSYVGVGAEAFF.